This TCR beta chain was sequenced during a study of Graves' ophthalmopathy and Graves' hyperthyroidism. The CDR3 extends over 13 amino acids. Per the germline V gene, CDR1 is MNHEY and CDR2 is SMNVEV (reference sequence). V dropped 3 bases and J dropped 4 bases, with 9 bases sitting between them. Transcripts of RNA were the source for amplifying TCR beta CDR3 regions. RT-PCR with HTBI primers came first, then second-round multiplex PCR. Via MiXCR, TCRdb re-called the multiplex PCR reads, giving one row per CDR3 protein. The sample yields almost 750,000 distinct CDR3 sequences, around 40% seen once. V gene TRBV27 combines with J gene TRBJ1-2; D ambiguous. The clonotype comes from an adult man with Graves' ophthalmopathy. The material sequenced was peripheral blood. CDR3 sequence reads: CASSLLAGYGYTF. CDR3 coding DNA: TGTGCCAGCAGTTTGTTGGCAGGCTATGGCTACACCTTC.